The rows below give T cell receptor beta chains drawn from one sample of a study of cytomegalovirus exposure and HLA in healthy donors. The protocol was immunoSEQ multiplex PCR, while the TCRdb copy is restricted to in-frame clones and leaves out a portion. The sample lists 75,000 to 80,000 clones; around four fifths were seen once. Input material: PBMCs. These receptors originate from a middle-aged woman in good health and CMV-seropositive. The CDR3 runs from the conserved cysteine through the conserved F or W. Fields, in order: V gene, D gene, J gene, clone size, CDR3 DNA, CDR3 protein. A D gene is named only where the DNA matches it firmly. Some rows mark clone size as missing; the rest say once, few, many or name a class of expanded clone.

V: TRBV30; D: TRBD2; J: TRBJ2-7; size: .; DNA: TGTGCCTACTTCAAACTAGCGGGGGCCCACTACGAGCAGTACTTC; CDR3: CAYFKLAGAHYEQYF
V: TRBV28; D: .; J: TRBJ1-2; size: .; DNA: TGTGCCAGCAGCCCAAGGGGAGGGAACTATGGCTACACCTTC; CDR3: CASSPRGGNYGYTF
V: TRBV7-9; D: .; J: TRBJ1-1; size: .; DNA: TGTGCCAGCAGCTCCGGGATTTACACTGAAGCTTTCTTT; CDR3: CASSSGIYTEAFF
V: TRBV5-4; D: TRBD2; J: TRBJ2-7; size: .; DNA: TGTGCCAGCAGCGCGCAATTAGCGGGCAGCTCCTACGAGCAGTACTTC; CDR3: CASSAQLAGSSYEQYF
V: TRBV5-1; D: .; J: TRBJ2-2; size: .; DNA: TGCGCCAGCACCAACTTACAGGGTCCCACCGGGGAGCTGTTTTTT; CDR3: CASTNLQGPTGELFF
V: TRBV6-1; D: .; J: TRBJ1-2; size: .; DNA: TGTGCCAGCAGTGGGGCAGGGGATTATGGCTACACCTTC; CDR3: CASSGAGDYGYTF
V: TRBV27; D: TRBD1; J: TRBJ1-2; size: .; DNA: TGTGCCAGCAGTTTGGGACAGGGAGGGTATGGCTACACCTTC; CDR3: CASSLGQGGYGYTF
V: TRBV15; D: .; J: TRBJ1-5; size: few; DNA: TGTGCCACCGCGGGGCTGACAGATCAGCCCCAGCATTTT; CDR3: CATAGLTDQPQHF
V: TRBV5-6; D: TRBD1; J: TRBJ1-1; size: .; DNA: TGTGCCAGCAGCATGACAGGGGTAATCTGGACTGAAGCTTTCTTT; CDR3: CASSMTGVIWTEAFF
V: TRBV7-2; D: TRBD1; J: TRBJ1-5; size: .; DNA: TGTGCCAGCAGCCCACAGGGACAGGACGACCAGCCCCAGCATTTT; CDR3: CASSPQGQDDQPQHF